This entry features one TCR beta chain sequence. What it recognizes is unknown. The data belong to a study of identical twins. General study points: Zero-insertion analyses could be partly confounded by invariant MAIT and iNKT cells. The degree of excess twin sharing was weaker in beta out-of-frame sequences.

In germline, CDR1 is MNHEY, CDR2 SMNVEV (reference sequence). This CDR3 comprises 16 residues. V gave up 5 bases and J gave up 6 bases; unmatched junction bases: 7. In TCRdb, the 5' RACE reads were re-called with MiXCR into one record per CDR3 protein. The table shows under 300,000 distinct CDR3 sequences, with approximately 8.3% occurring only once. These data also featured in a second study, about yellow fever vaccine responses in identical twins.

This clonotype was sampled from a woman aged 18-29 years in good health. The source material was CD8+ T cells sorted from blood. The chain recombines TRBV27 with TRBJ2-2; 12 bases match TRBD2. The chain's CDR3 is CASSPSGGAWPGELFF. Here the CDR3 DNA reads TGTGCCAGCAGTCCTAGCGGGGGGGCCTGGCCCGGGGAGCTGTTTTTT.